Shown below are 5 T cell receptor beta chains from a single sample sequenced in a study of cytomegalovirus exposure and HLA in healthy donors. PCR was performed using 60 Vbeta and 13 Jbeta primers. Generated by immunoSEQ multiplex PCR, the TCRdb table keeps only in-frame clones and is missing some. The sample includes about 140,000 clones, about four fifths of them seen just once. The sample taken for sequencing was PBMCs. The origin of the receptors is a man aged 35-49 years in good health and CMV-seropositive.

The genes are TRBV7-2 and TRBJ2-5; possible D gene TRBD1, 6 bases. The last part of the DNA fits TRBJ2-7 better; the J call may be wrong. CDR1 is SGHTA and CDR2 is FQGNSA in the germline V gene. CDR3 size: 15 residues. As DNA, the CDR3 is TGTGCCAGCAGCTTAGCGGGTCAGGGGTCTGACGAGCAGTACTTC. Translated, it gives CASSLAGQGSDEQYF.

This clone came up once. The rearrangement uses TRBV18 and TRBJ1-1; tentatively, D is TRBD1 (5 bases). Germline V gene data show CDR1 as KGHSH and CDR2 as LQKENI. This CDR3 has 13 residues. V was pared by 4 bases and J by 2 bases, with 8 bases between. CDR3 in DNA: TGTGCCAGCTCACAGGGACTCAACACTGAAGCTTTCTTT. This gives the protein CASSQGLNTEAFF.

The chain links TRBV7-9 to TRBJ1-3; a weak D match, TRBD1 (5 bases). The CDR3 spans 16 residues. The ends were cut back, 4 bases at V and 4 bases at J, with 17 bases in the middle. CDR1 is SEHNR, CDR2 FQNEAQ, per germline (reference sequence). The CDR3 loop is CASSSIRDFGGNTIYF. The CDR3 nucleotides are TGTGCCAGCAGCTCTATCCGGGACTTTGGAGGAAACACCATATATTTT.

The V call is TRBV18, the J call TRBJ1-2; tentatively, D is TRBD1 (5 bases). V shed 2 bases and J shed 6 bases, with 13 bases lying between them. The CDR3 length is 14 residues. Germline lookup yields CDR1 KGHSH and CDR2 LQKENI. CDR3 coding DNA: TGTGCCAGCTCACCATCCAAGGGGTCGAATGGCTACACCTTC. This sequence encodes CASSPSKGSNGYTF.

The chain couples TRBV6-6 to TRBJ1-3, with D hard to call. V shed 6 bases and J shed 4 bases, with 16 bases lying between them. Germline lookup yields CDR1 MNHNY and CDR2 SVGAGI (reference sequence). CDR3 length: 15 amino acids. Written as DNA, the CDR3 is TGTGCCAGCAGCCCTACCAGGTTCCCAGGAAACACCATATATTTT. Amino acid sequence: CASSPTRFPGNTIYF.